This paragraph covers one T cell receptor (beta chain) sequence. This sample was taken from a study of cytomegalovirus exposure and HLA in healthy donors. Only in-frame clones appear in the TCRdb table, and some are missing; sequencing was by immunoSEQ multiplex PCR. Of 100,000 to 150,000 clones listed, around 92% are singletons. The receptor's source is a man aged 25-45 years in good health and CMV-seronegative. Sequenced input: PBMCs.

CDR3 DNA: TGTGCCAGCAGCCCACGACACTCTCCCGCGACAGATACGCAGTATTTT. It is translated as CASSPRHSPATDTQYF. The rearrangement joins TRBV7-8 to TRBJ2-3; D remains ambiguous. The CDR3 totals 16 residues. From germline, CDR1 is SGHVS and CDR2 FQNEAQ. The V end was cut by 5 bases, the J end by 3 bases, with 18 bases between.